These 31 T cell receptor beta chains share one sample of origin, sequenced in a study of monozygotic twins with inflammatory bowel disease. TCRdb reprocessed the 5' RACE reads and stores each CDR3 protein as one record, lacking DNA. Its table lists some 300,000 distinct CDR3 sequences. The sample comprised blood. Every receptor here comes from a human donor with ulcerative colitis or Crohn's disease, or a healthy co-twin of an affected twin (not recorded which).

The V and J genes are TRBV4-3 and TRBJ2-7. Germline lookup yields CDR1 LGHNA and CDR2 YSLEER. The CDR3 loop spans 13 amino acids. CDR3 sequence reads: CASSPERFYEQYF.

The chain employs TRBV12-3 or TRBV12-4 and TRBJ2-3; as DNA is missing, the TRBD2 call by TCRdb cannot be tested. This CDR3 region has 14 residues. CDR3 in amino acids: CASRADLGTDTQYF.

The V and J genes are TRBV12-3 or TRBV12-4 and TRBJ2-7; with no DNA, the TCRdb D assignment of TRBD1 cannot be verified. CDR3 length: 14 residues. The CDR3 loop reads CASSLGTGPYEQYF.

The chain has TRBV7-9 and TRBJ2-7; there is no DNA to check the TCRdb D call of TRBD1. Germline CDR1 SEHNR, CDR2 FQNEAQ (reference sequence). This CDR3 spans 15 amino acids. CDR3 amino acids: CASSLGGQSSYEQYF.

This rearrangement joins TRBV29-1 to TRBJ2-3; the TCRdb D gene call, TRBD1, has no DNA to confirm it. The CDR3 runs to 15 residues. Per germline, CDR1 SQVTM and CDR2 ANQGSEA. CDR3 in amino acids: CSVSDRVRGTDTQYF.

The gene calls are TRBV4-3 and TRBJ1-6; the D call from TCRdb, TRBD1, cannot be confirmed without DNA. CDR3 length: 16 residues. In germline, CDR1 is LGHNA, CDR2 YSLEER. CDR3 protein: CASSRLTGAYNSPLHF.

The rearrangement links TRBV7-2 to TRBJ2-5; TCRdb outputs TRBD2, but without DNA this stays unchecked. CDR3 length equals 16 residues. Germline V lookup: CDR1 SGHTA, CDR2 FQGNSA. The CDR3 is CASSSRTSGGMETQYF. The whole variable domain, filled in from reference TRBV7-2 and TRBJ2-5, reads GAGVSQSPSNKVTEKGKDVELRCDPISGHTALYWYRQSLGQGLEFLIYFQGNSAPDKSGLPSDRFSAERTGGSVSTLTIQRTQQEDSAVYLCASSSRTSGGMETQYFGPGTRLLVL.

The rearrangement joins TRBV20-1 to TRBJ1-4; as DNA is missing, the TRBD1 call by TCRdb cannot be tested. The germline V gene encodes CDR1 DFQATT and CDR2 SNEGSKA (reference sequence). The CDR3 length is 13 residues. The CDR3 sequence: CSARGAGDEKLFF.

The genes are TRBV12-3 or TRBV12-4 and TRBJ2-5; the D call of TRBD1 rests on TCRdb alone, since no DNA is present to check it. The CDR3 is 14 residues long. CDR3 sequence: CASSPSGGGSAQYF.

The chain employs TRBV20-1 and TRBJ2-3; there is no DNA to check the TCRdb D call of TRBD1. The CDR3 covers 18 residues. From germline, CDR1 is DFQATT and CDR2 SNEGSKA (reference sequence). This CDR3 is CSARGAPHKRGVADTQYF.

The chain uses TRBV7-9 and TRBJ2-5. Germline assignment: CDR1 SEHNR and CDR2 FQNEAQ (reference sequence). The CDR3 contains 14 residues. The CDR3 protein is CASSLRQTQETQYF. Full variable domain (outside the CDR3, taken from reference TRBV7-9 and TRBJ2-5): DTGVSQNPRHKITKRGQNVTFRCDPISEHNRLYWYRQTLGQGPEFLTYFQNEAQLEKSRLLSDRFSAERPKGSFSTLEIQRTEQGDSAMYLCASSLRQTQETQYFGPGTRLLVL.

The chain couples TRBV7-9 to TRBJ1-1. The CDR3 totals 12 residues. Germline V CDR1 and CDR2: SEHNR, FQNEAQ (reference sequence). CDR3 protein: CASSFHNTEAFF.

The chain couples TRBV28 to TRBJ2-7; checking the TCRdb D call of TRBD1 is not possible without DNA. The CDR3 runs to 11 residues. Germline V CDR1 and CDR2: MDHEN, SYDVKM. CDR3 sequence reads: CASSFRAEQYF.

V is TRBV6-6 and J is TRBJ2-5. CDR3 size: 12 residues. Germline V gives CDR1 MNHNY, CDR2 SVGAGI (reference sequence). The CDR3 here is CASSFQQETQYF.

The CDR3 is CASSLGSTGWVDEQFF. V gene TRBV5-1 combines with J gene TRBJ2-1; TCRdb returns TRBD1, unconfirmable since there is no DNA. Germline CDR1 and CDR2: SGHRS and YFSETQ. The CDR3 is 16 amino acids.

The chain recombines TRBV10-3 with TRBJ2-5; TCRdb proposes TRBD2, but this gene call is untestable without DNA. The CDR3 covers 14 residues. Germline values: CDR1 ENHRY, CDR2 SYGVKD. CDR3 residues: CAISESSGKETQYF.

The J gene is TRBJ2-7, the V gene TRBV7-2; the D call from TCRdb, TRBD1, cannot be confirmed without DNA. The CDR3 contains 14 residues. The germline V gene has CDR1 SGHTA and CDR2 FQGNSA. The CDR3 sequence: CASSLRQGSNEQYF.

The chain couples TRBV6-1 to TRBJ2-7; TCRdb selects TRBD1, and the lack of DNA leaves this call unchecked. CDR3 length: 14 amino acids. Germline V gene data show CDR1 as MNHNS and CDR2 as SASEGT. Here the CDR3 reads CASRRGPTSGEQYF.

The chain is built from TRBV28 and TRBJ1-2; TCRdb picks TRBD1, but there is no DNA to check that call. Germline values: CDR1 MDHEN, CDR2 SYDVKM. This CDR3 is 17 amino acids long. The chain's CDR3 is CASSGSRDRVLNYGYTF.

V and J are TRBV15 and TRBJ2-7; TCRdb selects TRBD1, and the lack of DNA leaves this call unchecked. The CDR3 has 15 amino acids. In germline, CDR1 is LNHNV, CDR2 YYDKDF (reference sequence). The CDR3: CATSRDKGTGYEQYF.

The rearrangement uses TRBV29-1 and TRBJ2-7. The length of the CDR3 is 14 residues. CDR1 SQVTM and CDR2 ANQGSEA come from the germline V gene. This CDR3 reads CSVEGGYAGYEQYF.

V gene TRBV6-6 combines with J gene TRBJ2-1; absent DNA, TCRdb's TRBD1 call cannot be checked. Looked up from germline, CDR1 is MNHNY and CDR2 is SVGAGI (reference sequence). The length of the CDR3 is 14 residues. CDR3 amino acids: CASSRGMAYNEQFF.

This sequence joins TRBV7-2 and TRBJ2-1; TCRdb gives TRBD1 as the D gene, but with no DNA this cannot be confirmed. CDR1 SGHTA and CDR2 FQGNSA come from the germline V gene. The CDR3 is made up of 15 amino acids. The CDR3 loop is CASSLVQGSGNEQFF.

This chain uses TRBV28 with TRBJ2-4. The germline gives CDR1 MDHEN, CDR2 SYDVKM. CDR3 length: 17 residues. CDR3 sequence: CASSTSGQTPQKNIQYF.

This sequence joins TRBV5-1 and TRBJ2-2; the TCRdb call, TRBD1, lacks DNA for checking. There are 17 residues in the CDR3. The germline gives CDR1 SGHRS, CDR2 YFSETQ. CDR3 region: CASSLNPGTGGTGELFF. The entire variable domain, with the rest obtained from reference TRBV5-1 and TRBJ2-2, is as follows: KAGVTQTPRYLIKTRGQQVTLSCSPISGHRSVSWYQQTPGQGLQFLFEYFSETQRNKGNFPGRFSGRQFSNSRSEMNVSTLELGDSALYLCASSLNPGTGGTGELFFGEGSRLTVL.

This chain links TRBV20-1 with TRBJ2-2; the TCRdb call, TRBD1, lacks DNA for checking. CDR3 length: 17 residues. Germline assignment: CDR1 DFQATT and CDR2 SNEGSKA (reference sequence). The CDR3 sequence is CSARSGPGQGFTGELFF.

The genes are TRBV15 and TRBJ1-5; TCRdb gives TRBD1 as the D gene, but with no DNA this cannot be confirmed. Germline-derived CDR1 and CDR2 are LNHNV and YYDKDF (reference sequence). The length of the CDR3 is 14 residues. This chain's CDR3 is CATSGRGEIQPQHF.

The rearrangement links TRBV6-1 to TRBJ2-3. The germline gives CDR1 MNHNS, CDR2 SASEGT. There are 14 residues in the CDR3. CDR3 residues: CASSVDGSHDTQYF.

The chain joins TRBV7-2 to TRBJ2-3. CDR3 length: 15 residues. Germline V CDR1 and CDR2: SGHTA, FQGNSA. CDR3 sequence: CASSISGRVTDTQYF.

The chain combines TRBV7-9 with TRBJ1-5; TCRdb outputs TRBD1, but without DNA this stays unchecked. The germline V gene has CDR1 SEHNR and CDR2 FQNEAQ (reference sequence). CDR3 length: 15 residues. CDR3 sequence: CASSSGTGTNQPQHF. Full variable domain (missing parts from reference TRBV7-9 and TRBJ1-5): DTGVSQNPRHKITKRGQNVTFRCDPISEHNRLYWYRQTLGQGPEFLTYFQNEAQLEKSRLLSDRFSAERPKGSFSTLEIQRTEQGDSAMYLCASSSGTGTNQPQHFGDGTRLSIL.

The rearrangement uses TRBV12-3 or TRBV12-4 and TRBJ2-5; the TRBD2 assignment by TCRdb is unverifiable without DNA. This CDR3 is 14 amino acids long. The CDR3 spells CASSLAGGSETQYF.